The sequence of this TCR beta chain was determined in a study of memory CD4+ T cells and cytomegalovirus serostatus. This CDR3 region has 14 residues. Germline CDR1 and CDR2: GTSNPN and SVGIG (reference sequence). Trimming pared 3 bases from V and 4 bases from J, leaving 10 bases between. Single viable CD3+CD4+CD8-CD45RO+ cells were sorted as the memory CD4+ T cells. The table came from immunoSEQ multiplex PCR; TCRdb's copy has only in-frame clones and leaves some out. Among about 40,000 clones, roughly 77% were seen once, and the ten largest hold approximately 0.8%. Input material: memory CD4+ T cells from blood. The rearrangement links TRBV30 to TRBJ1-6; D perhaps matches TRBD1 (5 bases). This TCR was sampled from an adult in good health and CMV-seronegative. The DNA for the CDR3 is TGTGCCTGGAGGGGACCGCGGTATAATTCACCCCTCCACTTT. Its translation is CAWRGPRYNSPLHF.